Listed below are T cell receptor beta chains from one sample, sequenced in a study of cytomegalovirus exposure and HLA in healthy donors. Clones were sequenced by immunoSEQ multiplex PCR, and TCRdb holds only the in-frame ones, with some missing. Of 210,000 or so clones detected, about 80% appear once; the ten largest clones hold around 15%. Sequencing input: PBMCs. These receptors all come from a man aged 35 to 55 in good health and CMV-seronegative. Each CDR3 is given with its conserved first and last residue. Each record gives: clone size, J gene, D gene, V gene, CDR3 protein, CDR3 DNA. The D gene is left open where the match is weak. The listing skips clone size in some rows; elsewhere it reads once, few, many or a size class.

few	TRBJ2-3	TRBD2	TRBV5-1	CASSLEGTRDTQYF	TGCGCCAGCAGCTTGGAGGGGACTAGGGATACGCAGTATTTT
few	TRBJ2-7	.	TRBV2	CASSEALHEQYF	TGTGCCAGCAGTGAAGCCCTTCACGAGCAGTACTTC
few	TRBJ2-2	.	TRBV6-4	CARIGTHYTGELFF	TGTGCCAGGATTGGGACTCACTACACCGGGGAGCTGTTTTTT
.	TRBJ2-2	TRBD2	TRBV14	CASSQRRERAGELFF	TGTGCCAGCAGCCAAAGGCGGGAGAGGGCCGGGGAGCTGTTTTTT
few	TRBJ1-4	.	TRBV7-9	CASSFGLGRSEKLFF	TGTGCCAGCAGCTTTGGTTTAGGAAGGAGTGAAAAACTGTTTTTT
.	TRBJ2-2	TRBD2	TRBV6-5	CAVRLAGTGELFF	TGTGCCGTCCGACTAGCGGGAACCGGGGAGCTGTTTTTT
.	TRBJ1-1	TRBD1	TRBV27	CASSWTGDFNTEAFF	TGTGCCAGCAGTTGGACAGGAGATTTCAACACTGAAGCTTTCTTT
.	TRBJ2-7	TRBD2	TRBV5-1	CASSWGLAGSYEQYF	TGCGCCAGCAGCTGGGGACTAGCGGGATCCTACGAGCAGTACTTC
.	TRBJ1-4	.	TRBV12-2	CASRLTPATRNEKLFF	TGTGCAAGTCGCTTAACCCCCGCAACTCGCAATGAAAAACTGTTTTTT
.	TRBJ1-1	.	TRBV29-1	CSVDRSRGTETFF	TGCAGCGTTGATAGGAGCAGGGGCACTGAAACTTTCTTT
few	TRBJ2-7	.	TRBV4-1	CASSQDLRGLYEQYF	TGCGCCAGCAGCCAAGATCTCAGGGGCCTCTACGAGCAGTACTTC
.	TRBJ1-3	TRBD1	TRBV5-4	CASSSQGGAGNTIYF	TGTGCCAGCAGCTCACAGGGGGGGGCTGGAAACACCATATATTTT
.	TRBJ2-5	.	TRBV19	CASSPTPRGETQYF	TGTGCCAGTAGTCCGACACCTAGGGGAGAGACCCAGTACTTC
.	TRBJ1-1	.	TRBV14	CASSQAAFGGAFF	TGTGCCAGCAGCCAAGCCGCGTTCGGGGGAGCTTTCTTT
once	TRBJ2-5	.	TRBV10-3	CAISEIGRETQYF	TGTGCCATCAGTGAGATAGGGAGAGAGACCCAGTACTTC
.	TRBJ1-1	.	TRBV27	CASSADRGDTEAFF	TGTGCCAGCAGCGCCGACCGGGGAGACACTGAAGCTTTCTTT
.	TRBJ1-3	TRBD1	TRBV4-1	CASSQEGGQYSGNTIYF	TGCGCCAGCAGCCAAGAGGGGGGACAGTACTCTGGAAACACCATATATTTT
.	TRBJ2-3	TRBD2	TRBV5-1	CASSETSGGTQYF	TGCGCCAGCAGCGAGACTAGCGGGGGTACGCAGTATTTT
.	TRBJ2-7	TRBD2	TRBV4-3	CASSQALAGSYEQYF	TGCGCCAGCAGCCAGGCACTAGCGGGGTCGTACGAGCAGTACTTC
.	TRBJ1-2	.	TRBV5-6	CASSLSRTVYGYTF	TGTGCCAGCAGCTTATCTAGGACAGTTTATGGCTACACCTTC
few	TRBJ1-6	.	TRBV10-3	CAISQRENSPLHF	TGTGCCATCAGCCAAAGGGAGAATTCACCCCTCCACTTT
.	TRBJ2-1	TRBD2	TRBV10-3	CAISEGGGRNEQFF	TGTGCCATCAGTGAGGGCGGGGGGAGAAATGAGCAGTTCTTC
.	TRBJ1-2	TRBD1	TRBV2	CASRDSKDYGYTF	TGTGCCAGCCGGGACAGCAAAGACTATGGCTACACCTTC
.	TRBJ1-2	TRBD1	TRBV28	CASSSGQGGQRYGYTF	TGTGCCAGCAGTTCTGGCCAAGGGGGACAGAGATATGGCTACACCTTC
.	TRBJ2-3	.	TRBV14	CASSPGLRLSTDTQYF	TGTGCCAGCAGCCCGGGACTCCGACTTAGCACAGATACGCAGTATTTT
.	TRBJ2-7	.	TRBV11-2	CASSSPVEQYF	TGTGCCAGCAGCTCCCCGGTCGAGCAGTACTTC
.	TRBJ1-2	.	TRBV11-2	CASSSRGMGQGFGYTF	TGTGCCAGCAGCTCCCGAGGGATGGGACAAGGATTTGGCTACACCTTC
.	TRBJ1-1	TRBD1	TRBV4-1	CASSLSGQGNTEAFF	TGCGCCAGCAGCCTGTCGGGACAGGGGAACACTGAAGCTTTCTTT
.	TRBJ2-7	.	TRBV14	CASSQQGTYEQYF	TGTGCCAGCAGCCAACAGGGGACCTACGAGCAGTACTTC
.	TRBJ1-5	.	TRBV27	CASSLRQYSNQPQHF	TGTGCCAGCAGTTTGCGACAGTATAGCAATCAGCCCCAGCATTTT
.	TRBJ2-1	TRBD2	TRBV7-6	CASSLQAGGPENEQFF	TGTGCCAGCAGCTTACAGGCGGGAGGGCCGGAGAATGAGCAGTTCTTC
.	TRBJ2-7	.	TRBV7-9	CASSWGAMGAEQYF	TGTGCCAGCAGCTGGGGTGCAATGGGGGCCGAGCAGTACTTC
.	TRBJ2-7	TRBD1	TRBV28	CASSPPPGGQGEQYF	TGTGCCAGCAGTCCTCCCCCAGGGGGCCAAGGTGAGCAGTACTTC
.	TRBJ2-7	TRBD1	TRBV2	CASSDRTGTVEQYF	TGTGCCAGCAGTGACAGGACAGGGACGGTCGAGCAGTACTTC
.	TRBJ1-1	.	TRBV15	CATSRGVSVNTEAFF	TGTGCCACCAGCAGGGGAGTGTCCGTGAATACTGAAGCTTTCTTT
.	TRBJ2-7	.	TRBV7-2	CASTLGGGSYEQYF	TGTGCCAGCACCTTAGGGGGGGGGTCCTACGAGCAGTACTTC
.	TRBJ2-7	TRBD2	TRBV5-8	CASSLRLGRGDYEQYF	TGTGCCAGCAGCCTCCGACTAGGCCGGGGGGACTACGAGCAGTACTTC
few	TRBJ1-2	.	TRBV29-1	CSVLTEYYGYTF	TGCAGCGTCCTGACAGAGTACTATGGCTACACCTTC
.	TRBJ1-6	.	TRBV9	CASSVGLSYNSPLHF	TGTGCCAGCAGCGTTGGGCTCTCCTATAATTCACCCCTCCACTTT
.	TRBJ2-2	.	TRBV11-3	CASSSGTLNTGELFF	TGTGCCAGCAGCTCTGGGACTCTGAACACCGGGGAGCTGTTTTTT
few	TRBJ2-7	.	TRBV19	CASSSVPYEQYF	TGTGCCAGTAGTTCCGTCCCCTACGAGCAGTACTTC
.	TRBJ1-2	TRBD1	TRBV5-4	CASTRPGGGDYGYTF	TGTGCCAGCACCCGCCCAGGGGGTGGCGACTATGGCTACACCTTC
few	TRBJ1-1	.	TRBV7-9	CASSLGMGPPEAFF	TGTGCCAGCAGCTTAGGAATGGGGCCCCCTGAAGCTTTCTTT
.	TRBJ2-1	.	TRBV15	CATRVGGGAVYNEQFF	TGTGCCACCCGAGTAGGTGGCGGGGCGGTCTACAATGAGCAGTTCTTC
.	TRBJ2-5	TRBD1	TRBV9	CASSVGTGTETQYF	TGTGCCAGCAGCGTCGGGACAGGGACAGAGACCCAGTACTTC
.	TRBJ2-7	.	TRBV7-6	CASSPSWDSSSYEQYF	TGTGCCAGCAGCCCCTCATGGGATTCTAGCTCCTATGAGCAGTACTTC
.	TRBJ2-7	.	TRBV7-8	CASTLGARSYEQYF	TGTGCCAGCACCCTCGGAGCGAGATCCTACGAGCAGTACTTC
.	TRBJ2-5	TRBD2	TRBV10-2	CASKRRWRERLPTERQETQYF	TGCGCCAGCAAGCGGCGTTGGCGGGAGAGATTACCCACAGAGAGACAAGAGACCCAGTACTTC
.	TRBJ2-7	TRBD1	TRBV5-5	CASNPGTDYEQYF	TGTGCCAGCAACCCAGGGACAGATTACGAGCAGTACTTC
.	TRBJ1-1	TRBD1	TRBV10-2	CASSESTRQGARTEAFF	TGCGCCAGCAGTGAGTCGACACGTCAGGGGGCTCGCACTGAAGCTTTCTTT
.	TRBJ2-2	TRBD2	TRBV7-9	CSSSGTSGSAGELFF	TGTTCCAGCAGCGGGACTAGCGGGAGTGCCGGGGAGCTGTTTTTT
.	TRBJ1-2	TRBD1	TRBV7-2	CASSLAQGAGGYTF	TGTGCCAGCAGCTTAGCACAGGGGGCGGGGGGCTACACCTTC
few	TRBJ1-1	TRBD1	TRBV10-3	CAIRFDRVATEAFF	TGTGCCATCAGATTCGACAGGGTGGCCACTGAAGCTTTCTTT
.	TRBJ2-5	TRBD2	TRBV13	CASSKTSGGPWETQYF	TGTGCCAGCAGTAAGACTAGCGGGGGGCCGTGGGAGACCCAGTACTTC
.	TRBJ2-1	TRBD2	TRBV27	CASSSLTSGGNEQFF	TGTGCCAGCAGTTCCCTTACTAGCGGGGGAAATGAGCAGTTCTTC